This T cell receptor (beta chain) came from a study of vaccination effects on CD4 cells after COVID-19. Study findings and constraints: Recruitment yielded few convalescent patients, and the study had no early post-infection timepoints.

The length of the CDR3 is 14 residues. The V gene's germline CDR1 is KGHDR and CDR2 SFDVKD. V lost 1 base and J lost 3, with 8 bases in between. As for this clone: Antigen specificity is unknown.

TCRdb's table, derived via immunoSEQ multiplex PCR, lists solely in-frame clones and lacks some. Among more than 60,000 clones, around 70% were seen once, and the ten largest hold 1.5% to 1.7%. Before sequencing took place, the ViraFEST assay used viral peptide pools to expand antigen-specific CD4+ T cells. Following a roughly 9-day culture, CD4+ T cells were purified. Participants got two doses of BNT162b2 or mRNA-1273 vaccine. A density of roughly 2 million PBMC per well was used; these cells were cultured with 10 IU/ml IL-2 and approximately 9.4 ug/ml peptides. This TCR was recovered from a human donor who received a COVID-19 vaccine. This specimen was CD4+ T cells from PBMCs cultured with HCoV-229E spike peptides, taken after COVID-19 vaccination. V is TRBV24-1 and J is TRBJ1-2, with D possibly matching TRBD1 (5 bases). In nucleotides, the CDR3 is TGTGCCACCAGTGATTTTTGGGGGGACTATGGCTACACCTTC. It translates to CATSDFWGDYGYTF.